This passage covers 27 T cell receptor beta chains from one sample sequenced in a study of T cells in Graves' hyperthyroidism and ophthalmopathy. RNA transcripts yielded amplified TCR beta CDR3 regions. The HTBI primer set was used in a first-round RT-PCR of the TCR CDR3. TCRdb processed the multiplex PCR reads anew with MiXCR; each CDR3 protein has one entry. Found here are some 380,000 distinct CDR3 sequences, around an eighth of them singletons; the top ten hold around 20%. The sample comprised blood. All receptors derive from a man aged 30 to 39 with Graves' hyperthyroidism that later progressed to Graves' ophthalmopathy.

This rearrangement joins TRBV11-3 to TRBJ1-2; a weak D match, TRBD1 (5 bases). Trimming took 7 bases from V and 7 from J, leaving 19 bases between them. Germline CDR1 and CDR2: SGHNT and YENEEA. The CDR3 consists of 14 residues. The CDR3 DNA sequence: TGTGCCAGCACCCCGGGGGGGTTGCAAGGTGGCTACACCTTC. Translating gives CASTPGGLQGGYTF. The full variable domain, its missing parts supplied by reference TRBV11-3 and TRBJ1-2, is EAGVVQSPRYKIIEKKQPVAFWCNPISGHNTLYWYLQNLGQGPELLIRYENEEAVDDSQLPKDRFSAERLKGVDSTLKIQPAELGDSAVYLCASTPGGLQGGYTFGSGTRLTVV.

This clonotype was detected ten times or more. The DNA for the CDR3 is TGCGCCAGCAGGAACCTAGCGGGGGCCAACACCGGGGAGCTGTTTTTT. Residues: CASRNLAGANTGELFF. The chain carries TRBV5-1 and TRBJ2-2; 10 bases match TRBD2. Germline V lookup: CDR1 SGHRS, CDR2 YFSETQ. CDR3 length: 16 amino acids. J lost 2 bases, V lost 5 bases, and 6 bases had no gene match.

In its sample, this clonotype was seen many times. This rearrangement joins TRBV7-9 to TRBJ2-3, with 7 bases that match TRBD1. Per germline, CDR1 SEHNR and CDR2 FQNEAQ (reference sequence). Trimming took 8 bases from V and 0 from J; bases not matched to a gene: 8. The CDR3 has 15 amino acids. This CDR3 is CASGLPGGSTDTQYF. The CDR3 DNA reads as TGTGCCAGCGGCCTCCCAGGGGGAAGCACAGATACGCAGTATTTT. The full variable domain, in which reference TRBV7-9 and TRBJ2-3 provide the parts outside the CDR3, is DTGVSQNPRHKITKRGQNVTFRCDPISEHNRLYWYRQTLGQGPEFLTYFQNEAQLEKSRLLSDRFSAERPKGSFSTLEIQRTEQGDSAMYLCASGLPGGSTDTQYFGPGTRLTVL.

There are many counts of this clonotype. The chain couples TRBV11-2 to TRBJ2-7, with D perhaps matching TRBD1 (5 bases). The germline CDR1 and CDR2 sequences are SGHAT and FQNNGV. The V and J ends lost 5 bases and 6 bases respectively, with 17 bases between them. The CDR3 has 14 residues. The CDR3 protein is CASSLISGLREQYF. CDR3 sequence (DNA): TGTGCCAGCAGCCTAATATCAGGGCTACGCGAGCAGTACTTC.

The rearrangement joins TRBV18 to TRBJ2-7, with D perhaps being TRBD1 or TRBD2 (5 bases each). Germline CDR1 and CDR2: KGHSH and LQKENI. V was clipped by 3 bases and J by 4 bases, with 13 bases between them. CDR3 length: 14 residues. CDR3 in DNA: TGTGCCAGCTCACCTACCGGGACGGAATACGAGCAGTACTTC. Its translation: CASSPTGTEYEQYF. The variable domain in full, with the rest retrieved from reference TRBV18 and TRBJ2-7, is NAGVMQNPRHLVRRRGQEARLRCSPMKGHSHVYWYRQLPEEGLKFMVYLQKENIIDESGMPKERFSAEFPKEGPSILRIQQVVRGDSAAYFCASSPTGTEYEQYFGPGTRLTVT.

This clonotype was recorded at least ten times. The rearrangement joins TRBV20-1 to TRBJ1-1; D might be TRBD1 (5 bases). Trimming stripped 3 bases from V and 6 bases from J, with 11 bases between. The CDR3 has 12 amino acids. Per the germline V gene, CDR1 is DFQATT and CDR2 is SNEGSKA (reference sequence). For the CDR3, the DNA is TGCAGTGCTAGTCAGGGTAAGGCTGAAGCTTTCTTT. This codes for CSASQGKAEAFF.

The V call is TRBV7-9, the J call TRBJ2-3; D may be TRBD1 or TRBD2 (5 bases each). The CDR3 spans 15 residues. Germline V gene lookup returns CDR1 SEHNR and CDR2 FQNEAQ (reference sequence). Trimming cost V 4 bases and J 4 bases, with 15 bases left between them. CDR3 sequence (DNA): TGTGCCAGCAGCTGGGAGCCAGGGAAGGCAGATACGCAGTATTTT. It is translated as CASSWEPGKADTQYF.

This clonotype came up many times. V gene TRBV7-8 combines with J gene TRBJ2-5; TRBD2 aligns across 11 bases. This CDR3 spans 16 amino acids. V lost 5 bases and J lost 4; bases outside the gene matches: 9. Germline CDR1 is SGHVS and CDR2 is FQNEAQ. CDR3 loop: CASSPRLAGKRETQYF. The CDR3, as DNA: TGTGCCAGCAGCCCTAGACTAGCGGGAAAACGAGAGACCCAGTACTTC.

The chain is built from TRBV6-2 or TRBV6-3 and TRBJ1-2; the D gene is possibly TRBD1 (5 bases). The germline V gene has CDR1 MNHEY and CDR2 SVGEGT. The CDR3 consists of 13 residues. The V and J ends lost 6 bases and 5 bases respectively, with 13 bases between them. The CDR3 coding sequence is TGTGCCAGCAGCTTCACTGAGGGGTATGGCTACACCTTC. Its translation: CASSFTEGYGYTF.

The rearrangement uses TRBV4-1 and TRBJ2-1; unclear D gene. The CDR3 covers 13 residues. Germline V gene sequence: CDR1 MGHRA, CDR2 YSYEKL. V lost 4 bases and J 4 bases, leaving 8 bases between the germline ends. For the CDR3, the DNA is TGCGCCAGCAGCCGGATGACATACAATGAGCAGTTCTTC. It codes for CASSRMTYNEQFF.

This clonotype was detected many times. The rearrangement joins TRBV30 to TRBJ2-4, with a possible D match to TRBD1 (5 bases). The CDR3 has 14 amino acids. Trimming pared 0 bases from V and 6 bases from J, leaving 12 bases between. In germline, CDR1 is GTSNPN, CDR2 SVGIG (reference sequence). The CDR3 reads CAWSVGQGANIQYF. DNA of the CDR3: TGTGCCTGGAGTGTAGGGCAGGGCGCAAACATTCAGTACTTC.

This clonotype has just a few counts. The chain links TRBV7-9 to TRBJ1-3; a weak D match, TRBD1 (5 bases). CDR1 is SEHNR and CDR2 is FQNEAQ in the germline V gene (reference sequence). The germline V and J ends were trimmed by 5 bases and 3 bases, with 14 bases remaining between them. The CDR3 contains 15 residues. The CDR3 sequence: CASSREQAVGNTIYF. DNA of the CDR3: TGTGCCAGCAGCCGGGAACAGGCAGTTGGAAACACCATATATTTT.

This clonotype has at least ten counts. This chain joins TRBV27 and TRBJ1-3, with 9 positions matching TRBD1. The CDR3 has 18 amino acids. Trimming at V came to 11 bases and at J to 3 bases, leaving 20 bases not matched to a gene. Germline V lookup: CDR1 MNHEY, CDR2 SMNVEV (reference sequence). The CDR3: CAQATPGDREELGNTIYF. The CDR3 DNA is TGTGCCCAAGCTACCCCGGGGGACAGGGAAGAACTTGGAAACACCATATATTTT.

This clonotype turned up a few times. The chain employs TRBV6-1 and TRBJ2-7, with 8 nucleotides matching TRBD1. There are 14 residues in the CDR3. The V and J ends lost 8 bases and 1 base, in that order; junction bases with no gene match: 7. CDR1 MNHNS and CDR2 SASEGT come from the germline V gene. CDR3 region: CASCSGTGSYEQYF. The CDR3 nucleotides read TGTGCCAGCTGTTCCGGGACAGGATCCTACGAGCAGTACTTC.

This clonotype occurred many times. The chain has TRBV30 and TRBJ2-3, with a tentative D call TRBD1 (5 bases). The CDR3 runs 15 residues. The V gene's germline CDR1 is GTSNPN and CDR2 SVGIG (reference sequence). V was trimmed by 1 base and J by 0 bases, leaving 11 bases between them. The CDR3, as DNA: TGTGCCTGGAGTGCGATGACAGTTAGCACAGATACGCAGTATTTT. Translation gives CAWSAMTVSTDTQYF. The entire variable domain, with the rest obtained from reference TRBV30 and TRBJ2-3, is as follows: SQTIHQWPATLVQPVGSPLSLECTVEGTSNPNLYWYRQAAGRGLQLLFYSVGIGQISSEVPQNLSASRPQDRQFILSSKKLLLSDSGFYLCAWSAMTVSTDTQYFGPGTRLTVL.

This clonotype was seen at least ten times. This sequence joins TRBV12-3 or TRBV12-4 and TRBJ2-5; TRBD2 matches at 11 bases. CDR3 length: 16 amino acids. The ends lost 3 bases at V and 5 bases at J; junction bases unmatched: 8. The CDR3 reads CASSLLAGGRRETQYF. CDR3 in DNA: TGTGCCAGCAGTTTGTTAGCGGGGGGGAGGAGGGAGACCCAGTACTTC.

This clonotype was observed a handful of times. The V and J genes are TRBV6-1 and TRBJ1-1; weak D call: TRBD1 (5 bases). This CDR3 region has 14 residues. CDR1 is MNHNS and CDR2 is SASEGT in the germline V gene. V was trimmed by 5 bases and J by 6 bases, leaving 16 bases between them. DNA for the CDR3: TGTGCCAGCAGTTCCTTGGGGGGGATTCCTGAAGCTTTCTTT. Translating it yields CASSSLGGIPEAFF.

This clonotype was counted ten times or more. This chain uses TRBV12-3 or TRBV12-4 with TRBJ1-5; D uncertain. V gave up 1 base and J gave up 6 bases, with 10 bases separating them. This CDR3 comprises 14 residues. The CDR3 protein is CASSLVLNSQPQHF. In nucleotides, the CDR3 is TGTGCCAGCAGTTTAGTCCTGAATAGTCAGCCCCAGCATTTT.

This clonotype showed up many times. The chain carries TRBV2 and TRBJ1-1; 7 bases are a match to TRBD1. This CDR3 comprises 18 residues. CDR1 SNHLY and CDR2 FYNNEI come from the germline V gene. Trimming took 1 base from V and 0 from J; bases not matched to a gene: 11. CDR3 DNA: TGTGCCAGCAGTGAAGAGGAGGGGGCGTCCCTCATGAACACTGAAGCTTTCTTT. This codes for CASSEEEGASLMNTEAFF.

Ten or more counts support this clonotype. The chain has TRBV5-1 and TRBJ1-1; 7 bases align to TRBD1. Trimming at V came to 0 bases and at J to 0 bases, leaving 5 bases not matched to a gene. The CDR3 length is 16 residues. CDR1 is SGHRS and CDR2 is YFSETQ in the germline V gene. CDR3: CASSLGQGSMNTEAFF. The DNA for the CDR3 is TGCGCCAGCAGCTTGGGACAGGGTTCGATGAACACTGAAGCTTTCTTT.

This clonotype was seen at least ten times. This chain links TRBV9 with TRBJ2-7, with D perhaps matching TRBD1 or TRBD2 (5 bases each). This CDR3 is built from 14 residues. V lost 0 bases to trimming and J lost 2 bases, with 9 bases between them. CDR1 SGDLS and CDR2 YYNGEE come from the germline V gene. CDR3 DNA sequence: TGTGCCAGCAGCGTAGACCCGGGACCCTACGAGCAGTACTTC. This translates into CASSVDPGPYEQYF. Looking up the rest from reference TRBV9 and TRBJ2-7 gives the full variable domain: DSGVTQTPKHLITATGQRVTLRCSPRSGDLSVYWYQQSLDQGLQFLIQYYNGEERAKGNILERFSAQQFPDLHSELNLSSLELGDSALYFCASSVDPGPYEQYFGPGTRLTVT.

In its sample, this clonotype was seen many times. This sequence joins TRBV12-3 or TRBV12-4 and TRBJ2-1; 7 bases map to TRBD1. With V trimmed by 3 bases and J by 5 bases, 4 bases remained unmatched. This CDR3 comprises 14 residues. The CDR3 is CASSLGTANNEQFF. Written as DNA, the CDR3 is TGTGCCAGCAGTTTGGGGACAGCTAACAATGAGCAGTTCTTC.

The rearrangement uses TRBV4-1 and TRBJ1-2; D uncertain. Trimming shortened V by 4 bases and J by 3 bases, and 15 bases separated the two germline ends. The CDR3 totals 15 residues. Per the germline V gene, CDR1 is MGHRA and CDR2 is YSYEKL. In nucleotides, the CDR3 is TGCGCCAGCAGCCCCCCCCAAGGCCTATACTATGGCTACACCTTC. It yields the protein CASSPPQGLYYGYTF.

The chain couples TRBV6-1 to TRBJ2-3, with TRBD2 matching 12 bases. CDR3 length: 17 amino acids. V lost 7 bases to trimming and J lost 4 bases; unmatched junction nucleotides: 12. Germline CDR1 is MNHNS and CDR2 is SASEGT. This chain's CDR3 is CASNTGLAGGSADTQYF. CDR3 coding DNA: TGTGCCAGCAACACGGGTCTAGCGGGGGGGAGCGCAGATACGCAGTATTTT.

The DNA for the CDR3 is TGTGCCAGCAGTTTATACCCCTTCCCAACAGGGTTTAGGACCTACGAGCAGTACTTC. Protein product: CASSLYPFPTGFRTYEQYF. This chain joins TRBV27 and TRBJ2-7; D is perhaps TRBD1 (6 bases). V was shortened by 1 base and J by 2 bases, with 24 bases between the two germline ends. There are 19 residues in the CDR3. CDR1 is MNHEY, CDR2 SMNVEV, per germline (reference sequence).

This clonotype showed up many times. The gene calls are TRBV12-3 or TRBV12-4 and TRBJ2-2; D not certain. The CDR3 contains 13 residues. V shed 7 bases and J shed 2 bases, with 8 bases lying between them. The CDR3 bases are TGTGCCAGCACCAATCTAAACACCGGGGAGCTGTTTTTT. Amino acid sequence: CASTNLNTGELFF.

This clonotype was seen repeatedly, ten times or more. This chain connects TRBV6-1 to TRBJ2-5; 7 nucleotides line up with TRBD2. The germline CDR1 and CDR2 sequences are MNHNS and SASEGT. V dropped 6 bases and J dropped 4; count of bases not matched to a gene: 8. This CDR3 comprises 14 residues. CDR3 coding DNA: TGTGCCAGCAGGTTTGACGGGGGGAGAGAGACCCAGTACTTC. It specifies CASRFDGGRETQYF.